This is a list of T cell receptor beta chains from one sample in a study of shared clonotypes between healthy human individuals. Sequenced by immunoSEQ multiplex PCR; TCRdb stores in-frame clones only, minus some. The sample yields approximately 2.4 million clones, approximately 94% seen once. The sequencing input was naive CD4+ T cells sorted from blood. The receptors were sampled from a man younger than 35 in good health. Each CDR3 is given with its conserved first and last residue. D genes are given only for firm matches. Some rows have no size entry. The others give once, few or many, or a class for an expanded clone.

clone_size: .; d_call: .; j_call: TRBJ2-3; v_call: TRBV28; cdr3_nt: TGTGCCAGCAGTGCCCTGGACAGCTCCTTCACAGATACGCAGTATTTT; cdr3_aa: CASSALDSSFTDTQYF
clone_size: .; d_call: TRBD1; j_call: TRBJ2-6; v_call: TRBV5-4; cdr3_nt: TGTGCCAGCAGGAGGGACAGGATCTCCTCTGGGGCCAACGTCCTGACTTTC; cdr3_aa: CASRRDRISSGANVLTF
clone_size: .; d_call: TRBD2; j_call: TRBJ2-1; v_call: TRBV5-1; cdr3_nt: TGCGCCAGCAGCTTGGGAACTAGGGCGGGGGGCTCCTACAATGAGCAGTTCTTC; cdr3_aa: CASSLGTRAGGSYNEQFF
clone_size: .; d_call: .; j_call: TRBJ1-1; v_call: TRBV4-2; cdr3_nt: TGTGCCAGCAGCCAAGATCCAGCAGGGTTGGCGCAGGACCTCTGCTTT; cdr3_aa: CASSQDPAGLAQDLCF
clone_size: .; d_call: .; j_call: TRBJ1-2; v_call: TRBV6-5; cdr3_nt: TGTGCCAGCGGAGAACGGCAGTCGCAAGGCTACACCTTC; cdr3_aa: CASGERQSQGYTF
clone_size: .; d_call: TRBD1; j_call: TRBJ1-6; v_call: TRBV2; cdr3_nt: TGTGCCAGCTGTCCTTTAGGGACAGCCAATTCACCCCTCCACTTT; cdr3_aa: CASCPLGTANSPLHF
clone_size: .; d_call: TRBD1; j_call: TRBJ2-7; v_call: TRBV6-6; cdr3_nt: TGTGCCAGCAGTTACCTCCGACAGGGGTACGAGCAGTACTTC; cdr3_aa: CASSYLRQGYEQYF
clone_size: .; d_call: .; j_call: TRBJ2-6; v_call: TRBV2; cdr3_nt: TGTGCCAGCTCGGGGGTTGGGGCCAACGTCCTGACTTTC; cdr3_aa: CASSGVGANVLTF
clone_size: .; d_call: TRBD1; j_call: TRBJ2-4; v_call: TRBV19; cdr3_nt: TGTGCCAGTAGTACCCCTCTGACAGGGAAAAACATTCAGTACTTC; cdr3_aa: CASSTPLTGKNIQYF
clone_size: .; d_call: .; j_call: TRBJ2-5; v_call: TRBV7-9; cdr3_nt: TGTGCCAGCAGCTCCCCCACTATGTGGCAGGAGACCCAGTACTTC; cdr3_aa: CASSSPTMWQETQYF
clone_size: .; d_call: TRBD2; j_call: TRBJ2-1; v_call: TRBV7-2; cdr3_nt: TGTGCCAGCAGCCTGACTAGCGGGAGTGATGAGCAGTTCTTC; cdr3_aa: CASSLTSGSDEQFF
clone_size: .; d_call: TRBD1; j_call: TRBJ2-7; v_call: TRBV30; cdr3_nt: TGTGCCTGGGGACAGGGAAGCTACGAGCAGTACTTC; cdr3_aa: CAWGQGSYEQYF
clone_size: .; d_call: .; j_call: TRBJ2-3; v_call: TRBV5-1; cdr3_nt: TGCGCCAGCAGCCAAGGTGGGAGGACAGATACGCAGTATTTT; cdr3_aa: CASSQGGRTDTQYF
clone_size: .; d_call: TRBD2; j_call: TRBJ2-5; v_call: TRBV6-1; cdr3_nt: TGTGCCAGCAGACTACTAGCGGGGGACCAAGAGACCCAGTACTTC; cdr3_aa: CASRLLAGDQETQYF
clone_size: .; d_call: TRBD1; j_call: TRBJ1-6; v_call: TRBV6-1; cdr3_nt: TGTGCCAGCACCGAACAGGGGCCATCACCCCTCCACTTT; cdr3_aa: CASTEQGPSPLHF
clone_size: .; d_call: .; j_call: TRBJ1-5; v_call: TRBV19; cdr3_nt: TGTGCCAGTAGGTGCCTGGCCCAGCATTTT; cdr3_aa: CASRCLAQHF
clone_size: .; d_call: TRBD1; j_call: TRBJ2-7; v_call: TRBV28; cdr3_nt: TGTGCCAGCAGTGCCTGGGACAGGGGCTTGCCCGAGCAGTACTTC; cdr3_aa: CASSAWDRGLPEQYF
clone_size: .; d_call: .; j_call: TRBJ1-5; v_call: TRBV28; cdr3_nt: TGTGCCAGCAGTTTATTCCAGGGAGACAATCAGCCCCAGCATTTT; cdr3_aa: CASSLFQGDNQPQHF
clone_size: .; d_call: TRBD1; j_call: TRBJ2-7; v_call: TRBV29-1; cdr3_nt: TGCAGCGTTGGCGAGCCCGGGACAGACTACGAGCAGTACTTC; cdr3_aa: CSVGEPGTDYEQYF
clone_size: .; d_call: TRBD1; j_call: TRBJ2-7; v_call: TRBV5-1; cdr3_nt: TGCGCCAGCAGCCCGAGGACAGGGAGCTCCTACGAGCAGTACTTC; cdr3_aa: CASSPRTGSSYEQYF
clone_size: .; d_call: .; j_call: TRBJ2-7; v_call: TRBV7-2; cdr3_nt: TGTGCCAGCACCTTACCCCAGGGGTCCAACTACGAGCAGTACTTC; cdr3_aa: CASTLPQGSNYEQYF
clone_size: .; d_call: TRBD1; j_call: TRBJ1-3; v_call: TRBV10-3; cdr3_nt: TGTGCCATCAGTGAGTCACAGGGGATGGGAAACACCATATATTTT; cdr3_aa: CAISESQGMGNTIYF
clone_size: .; d_call: .; j_call: TRBJ1-1; v_call: TRBV6-6; cdr3_nt: TGTGCCAGCAGTTACCAGCAAGGCAACACTGAAGCTTTCTTT; cdr3_aa: CASSYQQGNTEAFF
clone_size: .; d_call: .; j_call: TRBJ1-2; v_call: TRBV28; cdr3_nt: TGTGCCAGCACCCCCCCACTGGGTGGCTACACCTTC; cdr3_aa: CASTPPLGGYTF
clone_size: .; d_call: .; j_call: TRBJ2-4; v_call: TRBV4-3; cdr3_nt: TGCGCCAGCAGCCAACAAGGGGGGGCCAACATTCAGTACTTC; cdr3_aa: CASSQQGGANIQYF
clone_size: .; d_call: .; j_call: TRBJ1-1; v_call: TRBV25-1; cdr3_nt: TGTGCCAGCAGTGAAAGACAGTGGGGTAAGGCGACTGAAGCTTTCTTT; cdr3_aa: CASSERQWGKATEAFF
clone_size: .; d_call: TRBD2; j_call: TRBJ2-5; v_call: TRBV5-1; cdr3_nt: TGCGCCAGCAGTGTAGCGGGGAAAGAGACCCAGTACTTC; cdr3_aa: CASSVAGKETQYF
clone_size: .; d_call: .; j_call: TRBJ1-3; v_call: TRBV5-4; cdr3_nt: TGTGCCAGCAGCTTGGGGGGGGAAACTCTCTCTGGAAACACCATATATTTT; cdr3_aa: CASSLGGETLSGNTIYF
clone_size: .; d_call: TRBD2; j_call: TRBJ2-7; v_call: TRBV5-1; cdr3_nt: TGCGCCAGCAGCTTCCGGGAGGCCCCTGGGGAGCAGTACTTC; cdr3_aa: CASSFREAPGEQYF
clone_size: .; d_call: .; j_call: TRBJ2-3; v_call: TRBV25-1; cdr3_nt: TGTGCCAGCAGTGATAAGGGCACGGCGCAGTATTTT; cdr3_aa: CASSDKGTAQYF
clone_size: .; d_call: TRBD2; j_call: TRBJ2-3; v_call: TRBV10-3; cdr3_nt: TGTGCCATCAGTCCGGGACTAGGAACAGATACGCAGTATTTT; cdr3_aa: CAISPGLGTDTQYF
clone_size: once; d_call: .; j_call: TRBJ1-2; v_call: TRBV28; cdr3_nt: TGTGCCAGCAGCCCTCGGGGTGGCTACACCTTC; cdr3_aa: CASSPRGGYTF
clone_size: .; d_call: .; j_call: TRBJ1-1; v_call: TRBV30; cdr3_nt: TGTGCCTGGAGGGGGGGCTTGGCTGAAGCTTTCTTT; cdr3_aa: CAWRGGLAEAFF
clone_size: .; d_call: TRBD2; j_call: TRBJ2-3; v_call: TRBV11-1; cdr3_nt: TGTGCCAGCAGCTTCCATGCCCTAGCGGGGGGAGGAGGTACGCAGTATTTT; cdr3_aa: CASSFHALAGGGGTQYF
clone_size: .; d_call: .; j_call: TRBJ1-1; v_call: TRBV6-4; cdr3_nt: TGTGCCAGCAGATTAGGAACTGAAGCTTTCTTT; cdr3_aa: CASRLGTEAFF
clone_size: once; d_call: .; j_call: TRBJ2-7; v_call: TRBV6-1; cdr3_nt: TGTGCCAGCAGTGAAGCGGGACTCACCTACGAGCAGTACTTC; cdr3_aa: CASSEAGLTYEQYF
clone_size: .; d_call: .; j_call: TRBJ2-2; v_call: TRBV10-3; cdr3_nt: TGTGCCATCATGTGGTCTACCGGGGAGCTGTTTTTT; cdr3_aa: CAIMWSTGELFF
clone_size: .; d_call: .; j_call: TRBJ2-2; v_call: TRBV10-1; cdr3_nt: TGCGCCAGCAGTGATACTCCCGGGACAACGAACACCGGGGAGCTGTTTTTT; cdr3_aa: CASSDTPGTTNTGELFF
clone_size: .; d_call: .; j_call: TRBJ2-3; v_call: TRBV30; cdr3_nt: TGTGCCTGGAAACAGTTTAGCACAGATACGCAGTATTTT; cdr3_aa: CAWKQFSTDTQYF
clone_size: .; d_call: .; j_call: TRBJ1-2; v_call: TRBV7-9; cdr3_nt: TGTGCCAGCAGCCCGCCGGGCAGGGCAAGTGTCTATGGCTACACCTTC; cdr3_aa: CASSPPGRASVYGYTF
clone_size: .; d_call: .; j_call: TRBJ2-3; v_call: TRBV7-7; cdr3_nt: TGTGCTAGCAGCTTAGGGCGGGGTAGCACAGATACGCAGTATTTT; cdr3_aa: CASSLGRGSTDTQYF
clone_size: .; d_call: .; j_call: TRBJ2-2; v_call: TRBV5-1; cdr3_nt: TGCGCCAGCTCCCGAGAAGTCGCCACCGGGGAGCTGTTTTTT; cdr3_aa: CASSREVATGELFF
clone_size: .; d_call: TRBD1; j_call: TRBJ2-5; v_call: TRBV5-1; cdr3_nt: TGCGCCAGCAGCTACTACAGGGGTGAAGGAGAGACCCAGTACTTC; cdr3_aa: CASSYYRGEGETQYF
clone_size: .; d_call: .; j_call: TRBJ2-7; v_call: TRBV13; cdr3_nt: TGTGCCAGCAGCTTAGAAGGGCGGAGTAACTGCGAGCAGTACTTC; cdr3_aa: CASSLEGRSNCEQYF
clone_size: .; d_call: TRBD1; j_call: TRBJ2-2; v_call: TRBV5-1; cdr3_nt: TGCGCCAGCAGCTTGTTGGGACAGGTGAACACCGGGGAGCTGTTTTTT; cdr3_aa: CASSLLGQVNTGELFF
clone_size: .; d_call: .; j_call: TRBJ2-1; v_call: TRBV10-3; cdr3_nt: TGTGCCGCGGGCAGATACAATGAGCAGTTCTTC; cdr3_aa: CAAGRYNEQFF
clone_size: .; d_call: .; j_call: TRBJ1-3; v_call: TRBV2; cdr3_nt: TGTGCCAGCAGCGGGACAGGAAACACCATATATTTT; cdr3_aa: CASSGTGNTIYF
clone_size: .; d_call: .; j_call: TRBJ1-5; v_call: TRBV7-9; cdr3_nt: TGTGCCAGCAGCTTAGAGGGGTGGCAGCCCCAGCATTTT; cdr3_aa: CASSLEGWQPQHF
clone_size: .; d_call: TRBD1; j_call: TRBJ2-1; v_call: TRBV7-9; cdr3_nt: TGTGCCAGCAGCTGGGACAGGAACATATACAATGAGCAGTTCTTC; cdr3_aa: CASSWDRNIYNEQFF
clone_size: .; d_call: TRBD2; j_call: TRBJ2-3; v_call: TRBV29-1; cdr3_nt: TGCAGCGTTGGCGCTCTAGCGGGCACAGATACGCAGTATTTT; cdr3_aa: CSVGALAGTDTQYF
clone_size: .; d_call: .; j_call: TRBJ2-1; v_call: TRBV29-1; cdr3_nt: TGCAGCGTTGAAGAGGTTGGGGGTCCCTACAATGAGCAGTTCTTC; cdr3_aa: CSVEEVGGPYNEQFF
clone_size: .; d_call: TRBD1; j_call: TRBJ2-7; v_call: TRBV5-1; cdr3_nt: TGCGCCAGCAGCCCCGGACAGGGTTTTCCCTACGAGCAGTACTTC; cdr3_aa: CASSPGQGFPYEQYF
clone_size: .; d_call: TRBD2; j_call: TRBJ2-5; v_call: TRBV7-2; cdr3_nt: TGTGCCAGCAGCCTAGGACTAGCGGGAGCGGAGCGAGAGACCCAGTACTTC; cdr3_aa: CASSLGLAGAERETQYF
clone_size: .; d_call: .; j_call: TRBJ2-1; v_call: TRBV10-3; cdr3_nt: TGTGCCATCTCATCACTAGAGAACAATGAGCAGTTCTTC; cdr3_aa: CAISSLENNEQFF
clone_size: .; d_call: TRBD1; j_call: TRBJ2-7; v_call: TRBV5-1; cdr3_nt: TGCGCCAGCAGCTCGGAGGGCAGGGGGCTATCCGAGCAGTACTTC; cdr3_aa: CASSSEGRGLSEQYF
clone_size: .; d_call: .; j_call: TRBJ2-2; v_call: TRBV7-2; cdr3_nt: TGTGCCAGCAGCTTAGCGCTACCCACCGGGGAGCTGTTTTTT; cdr3_aa: CASSLALPTGELFF
clone_size: .; d_call: TRBD1; j_call: TRBJ2-5; v_call: TRBV9; cdr3_nt: TGTGCCAGCAGCCGGACAGGGGTTGGAGAGACCCAGTACTTC; cdr3_aa: CASSRTGVGETQYF
clone_size: .; d_call: TRBD2; j_call: TRBJ2-7; v_call: TRBV10-3; cdr3_nt: TGTGCCATCAGTGGGACTAGCGGGAGTCCCGGGGAGCAGTACTTC; cdr3_aa: CAISGTSGSPGEQYF
clone_size: .; d_call: TRBD1; j_call: TRBJ1-5; v_call: TRBV5-5; cdr3_nt: TGTGCCAGCAGCTCAGAACCGGGACAGGGAATTTATAGCAATCAGCCCCAGCATTTT; cdr3_aa: CASSSEPGQGIYSNQPQHF
clone_size: few; d_call: .; j_call: TRBJ2-3; v_call: TRBV10-1; cdr3_nt: TGCGCCAGCAGTGCACGGACTAGCACAGATACGCAGTATTTT; cdr3_aa: CASSARTSTDTQYF